This T cell receptor (beta chain) was retrieved from a study of metastatic and nonmetastatic thyroid tumors. About the research overall: Blood and tumor or nodule tissue repertoires from malignant and benign thyroid patients were compared.

Findings and caveats of the study: Significantly greater TCR beta diversity was reportedly found in malignant thyroid tumors than in benign nodules (in blood and tumor).

None of the patients had undergone any treatment ahead of thyroid surgery. In the original processing: The distant-metastasis classifier for papillary thyroid cancer was built from CDR3 differences across clinicopathological groups. TCRdb recomputed clones from the PCR reads via MiXCR. The V and J calls here are based on TCRdb, not the publication. The data hold tens of thousands of clones, with under 15% observed a single time. The CDR3 is 14 residues long. Unmatched junction bases numbered 6, after V lost 2 bases and J lost 2 bases. From germline, CDR1 is DFQATT and CDR2 SNEGSKA (reference sequence). This clone is medium-sized in the sample. The antigen is unknown.

Sequencing was performed on blood. The chain uses TRBV20-1 and TRBJ2-7; 7 nucleotides match TRBD2. This TCR was recovered from a female donor with papillary thyroid cancer or a benign thyroid nodule (not recorded which). Some clones in this sample may be carry-over from other donors' samples. The CDR3 here is CSARLRGLTYEQYF. CDR3 nucleotides: TGCAGTGCTAGATTGAGGGGACTAACCTACGAGCAGTACTTC.